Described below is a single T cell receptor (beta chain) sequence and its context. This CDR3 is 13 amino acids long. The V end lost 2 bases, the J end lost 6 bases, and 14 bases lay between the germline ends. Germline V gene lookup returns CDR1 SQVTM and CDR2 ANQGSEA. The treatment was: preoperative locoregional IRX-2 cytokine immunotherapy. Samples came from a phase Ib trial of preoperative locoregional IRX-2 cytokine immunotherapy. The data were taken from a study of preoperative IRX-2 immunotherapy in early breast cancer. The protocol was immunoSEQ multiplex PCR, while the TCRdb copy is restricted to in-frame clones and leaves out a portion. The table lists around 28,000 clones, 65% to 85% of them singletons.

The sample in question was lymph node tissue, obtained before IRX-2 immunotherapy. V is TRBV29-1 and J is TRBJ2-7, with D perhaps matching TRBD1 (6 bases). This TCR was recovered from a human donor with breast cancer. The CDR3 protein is CSVESYREAEQYF. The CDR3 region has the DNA TGCAGCGTTGAATCTTACAGGGAAGCCGAGCAGTACTTC.